This passage covers 32 T cell receptor beta chains from one sample sequenced in a study of CXCR3-negative and CXCR3-positive naive CD8 T cells. The libraries of TRB cDNA were constructed through 5' RACE using UMI labels. TCRdb reprocessed the 5' RACE reads, with one entry per CDR3 protein and no DNA. Its table records about 48,000 distinct CDR3 sequences. Sequencing was carried out using memory CD8+ T cells from blood. Source of these receptors: a human donor in good health. Some clones in this sample may be carry-over from other donors' samples.

The gene calls are TRBV3-1 and TRBJ2-7. Looked up from germline, CDR1 is LGHDT and CDR2 is YNNKEL (reference sequence). The CDR3 is made up of 16 amino acids. CDR3 in amino acids: CASSQERHSSPYEQYF.

The V and J genes are TRBV20-1 and TRBJ2-5. This CDR3 is built from 13 residues. The germline V gene has CDR1 DFQATT and CDR2 SNEGSKA (reference sequence). This chain's CDR3 is CSAAPGYQETQYF.

V gene TRBV27 combines with J gene TRBJ2-7. The CDR3 length is 13 residues. Germline V CDR1 and CDR2: MNHEY, SMNVEV (reference sequence). The CDR3 loop is CASSLARNYEQYF.

V usage is TRBV28 and J usage is TRBJ2-2; the TRBD2 assignment by TCRdb is unverifiable without DNA. The CDR3 has 16 residues. Looked up from germline, CDR1 is MDHEN and CDR2 is SYDVKM. The CDR3 loop reads CASNPGLTVKTGELFF.

J is TRBJ2-3 and V is TRBV14. Germline V lookup: CDR1 SGHDN, CDR2 FVKESK. CDR3 length: 12 amino acids. CDR3 protein: CASSHLADTQYF.

The rearrangement uses TRBV20-1 and TRBJ2-2. The CDR3 extends over 12 amino acids. Germline CDR1 is DFQATT and CDR2 is SNEGSKA (reference sequence). The CDR3 sequence is CSARISTGELFF.

This chain joins TRBV7-9 and TRBJ2-1. CDR3 length: 12 amino acids. Germline CDR1 SEHNR, CDR2 FQNEAQ (reference sequence). The CDR3 is CASSLISDEQFF.

This rearrangement joins TRBV3-1 to TRBJ2-7; as DNA is missing, the TRBD2 call by TCRdb cannot be tested. The CDR3 runs to 16 residues. The germline V gene has CDR1 LGHDT and CDR2 YNNKEL (reference sequence). CDR3 protein: CASSQSKRGSFHEQYF.

The chain recombines TRBV3-1 with TRBJ2-1; TCRdb reports TRBD1, a call that lacks DNA to check it against. The length of the CDR3 is 17 residues. Per germline, CDR1 LGHDT and CDR2 YNNKEL (reference sequence). CDR3 sequence: CASSSPAGGISYNEPFF.

The genes are TRBV11-2 and TRBJ1-5; the D call of TRBD1 rests on TCRdb alone, since no DNA is present to check it. CDR1 and CDR2 from the germline V gene are SGHAT and FQNNGV. This CDR3 contains 15 residues. The chain's CDR3 is CASSLEAQGNQPQHF.

V gene TRBV19 combines with J gene TRBJ2-1; absent DNA, TCRdb's TRBD1 call cannot be checked. This CDR3 is built from 13 residues. Germline V gene data show CDR1 as LNHDA and CDR2 as SQIVND (reference sequence). This CDR3 is CASKQGAGNEQFF.

The chain uses TRBV4-2 and TRBJ2-6; TCRdb picks TRBD2, but there is no DNA to check that call. CDR3 length: 18 amino acids. In germline, CDR1 is LGHNA, CDR2 YNFKEQ. CDR3: CASRQREGQSSGANVLTF.

The gene calls are TRBV12-3 or TRBV12-4 and TRBJ2-7; TCRdb names TRBD1, which stays unverified in the absence of DNA. The CDR3 has 18 residues. This chain's CDR3 is CASSFLLVRPLTRYEQYF.

The J gene is TRBJ2-3, the V gene TRBV27; the TRBD1 assignment by TCRdb is unverifiable without DNA. CDR1 and CDR2 (germline): MNHEY, SMNVEV (reference sequence). The CDR3 length is 14 residues. The CDR3 sequence is CASHRTGGTDTQYF.

This chain joins TRBV10-3 and TRBJ2-5. Germline V CDR1 and CDR2: ENHRY, SYGVKD. The length of the CDR3 is 14 residues. The CDR3 sequence: CAISDIQDQETQYF.

The J gene is TRBJ2-7, the V gene TRBV20-1; TCRdb designates TRBD2, a call that cannot be tested without DNA. The CDR3 runs to 15 residues. Germline CDR1 is DFQATT and CDR2 is SNEGSKA (reference sequence). CDR3 protein: CSARDLRGGTYEQYF.

This chain links TRBV29-1 with TRBJ2-7; as DNA is missing, the TRBD1 call by TCRdb cannot be tested. The CDR3 runs to 15 residues. From germline, CDR1 is SQVTM and CDR2 ANQGSEA. CDR3 residues: CSVEDRGHTSYEQYF.

The V and J genes are TRBV21-1 and TRBJ2-7; the D gene TCRdb calls, TRBD1, cannot be checked with no DNA. TRBV21-1 counts as a pseudogene. This CDR3 spans 13 amino acids. CDR3 sequence reads: CASTERGPYEQYF.

J is TRBJ1-5 and V is TRBV7-9. CDR1 SEHNR and CDR2 FQNEAQ come from the germline V gene (reference sequence). This CDR3 comprises 12 residues. The chain's CDR3 is CASSPSNQPQHF.

The chain joins TRBV7-9 to TRBJ1-6; TCRdb calls TRBD1, which cannot be checked without DNA. Germline V lookup: CDR1 SEHNR, CDR2 FQNEAQ (reference sequence). This CDR3 contains 15 residues. The CDR3 region is CASSQDSGIGSPLHF.

The rearrangement links TRBV29-1 to TRBJ1-2; TCRdb's D call of TRBD1 is untestable without DNA. CDR3 length: 13 amino acids. From germline, CDR1 is SQVTM and CDR2 ANQGSEA. The CDR3 spells CTVRAGVNYGYTF.

V usage is TRBV4-3 and J usage is TRBJ1-1; TCRdb's assignment of TRBD1 cannot be checked, as there is no DNA. There are 14 residues in the CDR3. Germline CDR1 and CDR2: LGHNA and YSLEER. CDR3 protein: CASSQSRQGTEAFF.

This clonotype ranks as medium-sized in terms of frequency. The chain has TRBV6-6 and TRBJ1-4; TCRdb's D call, TRBD1, is unchecked because there is no DNA. Germline loops: CDR1 MNHNY, CDR2 SVGAGI (reference sequence). CDR3 size: 15 residues. CDR3 loop: CASSYSTPGNEKLFF.

The chain has TRBV15 and TRBJ2-1; lacking DNA, the TRBD1 call made by TCRdb goes unchecked. The length of the CDR3 is 18 residues. Germline assignment: CDR1 LNHNV and CDR2 YYDKDF (reference sequence). CDR3 residues: CATSRDGVGDRGYNEQFF.

The V call is TRBV9, the J call TRBJ2-1; the TCRdb D gene call, TRBD2, has no DNA to confirm it. Germline V gene data show CDR1 as SGDLS and CDR2 as YYNGEE. This CDR3 has 16 amino acids. The CDR3 loop reads CASSALLGSSYNEQFF.

The chain combines TRBV7-8 with TRBJ1-1. Per germline, CDR1 SGHVS and CDR2 FQNEAQ. The CDR3 is 13 amino acids. CDR3 amino acids: CASSTEFAAEAFF.

The chain couples TRBV23-1 to TRBJ2-2; TCRdb reports TRBD1, a call that lacks DNA to check it against. TRBV23-1 counts as an open reading frame of uncertain function. CDR3 length: 19 residues. Here the CDR3 reads CASSQRRTPTGDNTGELFF.

The chain links TRBV29-1 to TRBJ2-3; TCRdb picks TRBD1, but there is no DNA to check that call. Germline loops: CDR1 SQVTM, CDR2 ANQGSEA. This CDR3 comprises 14 residues. The CDR3 is CSVSGTDRTDTQYF.

The CDR3 reads CASSPWTGNDGYGYTF. The chain links TRBV7-2 to TRBJ1-2; TCRdb selects TRBD1, and the lack of DNA leaves this call unchecked. CDR1 SGHTA and CDR2 FQGNSA come from the germline V gene. The CDR3 is 16 amino acids.

This chain's CDR3 is CATNTPRQGFLDGYTF. The chain employs TRBV28 and TRBJ1-2; TCRdb picks TRBD1, but there is no DNA to check that call. Germline V CDR1 and CDR2: MDHEN, SYDVKM. The CDR3 is 16 amino acids.

The chain has TRBV7-9 and TRBJ1-3; TCRdb outputs TRBD1, but without DNA this stays unchecked. The CDR3 consists of 17 residues. In germline, CDR1 is SEHNR, CDR2 FQNEAQ (reference sequence). The chain's CDR3 is CASTRDGKVTSGNTIYF. Full variable domain (rest looked up from reference TRBV7-9 and TRBJ1-3): DTGVSQNPRHKITKRGQNVTFRCDPISEHNRLYWYRQTLGQGPEFLTYFQNEAQLEKSRLLSDRFSAERPKGSFSTLEIQRTEQGDSAMYLCASTRDGKVTSGNTIYFGEGSWLTVV.

The genes are TRBV9 and TRBJ2-1; no DNA is available, so the TRBD1 call from TCRdb remains unchecked. This CDR3 has 12 residues. Germline V gives CDR1 SGDLS, CDR2 YYNGEE. This chain's CDR3 is CASKGAYNEQFF.